These T cell receptor beta chains were read from a single sample in a study of cytomegalovirus exposure and HLA in healthy donors. Only in-frame clones appear in the TCRdb table, and some are missing; sequencing was by immunoSEQ multiplex PCR. The sample includes around 70,000 clones. What was sequenced was PBMCs. These receptors were obtained from a man aged 40-49 years in good health and CMV-seronegative. Each CDR3 is given with its conserved first and last residue. The order of the fields is V gene, J gene, D gene, CDR3 DNA, CDR3 protein. The D gene is left open where the match is weak.

>TRBV29-1|TRBJ2-3|.
TGCAGCGGGAAGGAGGTAAAGGAAGGAGATACGCAGTATTTT
CSGKEVKEGDTQYF
>TRBV7-9|TRBJ1-5|TRBD1
TGTGCCAGCAGCTCCATTGCCCAGGGGGCAAGCAATCAGCCCCAGCATTTT
CASSSIAQGASNQPQHF
>TRBV27|TRBJ1-1|.
TGTGCCAGCAGTTTGACAAGAAGCACTGAAGCTTTCTTT
CASSLTRSTEAFF
>TRBV9|TRBJ1-2|TRBD1
TGTGCCAGCAGCGGGGTGACAGGGAAATATGGCTACACCTTC
CASSGVTGKYGYTF
>TRBV6-5|TRBJ2-2|TRBD1
TGTGCCATAGCAAGGGGGCCCACCGGGGAGCTGTTTTTT
CAIARGPTGELFF
>TRBV7-2|TRBJ2-5|TRBD2
TGTGCCAGCAGCTTACTAGCGGGGACCCATCAACGCCAAGAGACCCAGTACTTC
CASSLLAGTHQRQETQYF
>TRBV19|TRBJ2-7|.
TGTGCCAGTAGTATAGACAGAATTCCCTACGAGCAGTACTTC
CASSIDRIPYEQYF
>TRBV30|TRBJ1-2|TRBD1
TGTGCCTGGAGTGTTCTGACAGGGGGTCACTATGGCTACACCTTC
CAWSVLTGGHYGYTF
>TRBV27|TRBJ2-1|TRBD1
TGTGCCAGCAGTTGGGGGACAGCCTACAATGAGCAGTTCTTC
CASSWGTAYNEQFF
>TRBV11-3|TRBJ1-3|TRBD1
TGTGCCAGCAGCTTAGGGGACAGGAAAAAAGGGTCGGGTGGAAACACCATATATTTT
CASSLGDRKKGSGGNTIYF
>TRBV5-1|TRBJ2-5|.
TGCGCCAGCAGCTTTGAGGGCCCCCCATCGGCCCAGTACTTC
CASSFEGPPSAQYF
>TRBV4-3|TRBJ2-2|.
TGCGCCAGCAGCCAAGATCAGGGCGATAACACCGGGGAGCTGTTTTTT
CASSQDQGDNTGELFF
>TRBV13|TRBJ2-7|.
TGTGCCAGCAGCTTAGTCAGGGAACACGCCTACGAGCAGTACTTC
CASSLVREHAYEQYF
>TRBV10-3|TRBJ2-2|.
TGTGCCATCAGCTACCTCGGGGGTTCGAACACCGGGGAGCTGTTTTTT
CAISYLGGSNTGELFF
>TRBV4-3|TRBJ2-5|.
TGCGCCAGCAGCCAAGATCTAGGGAGACTAGAGACCCAGTACTTC
CASSQDLGRLETQYF
>TRBV11-3|TRBJ2-2|.
TGTGCCAGCAGCGCCGAGGGCACGAACACCGGGGAGCTGTTTTTT
CASSAEGTNTGELFF
>TRBV6-5|TRBJ1-1|TRBD1
TGTGCCAGCACTCGGGACAGGGGTTTTGATACTGAAGCTTTCTTT
CASTRDRGFDTEAFF
>TRBV19|TRBJ1-4|.
TGTGCCAGTTCATCCGGACAAAATGAAAAACTGTTTTTT
CASSSGQNEKLFF
>TRBV19|TRBJ2-3|.
TGTGCCAGTAGTCTACAGGCTGGAGGCACAGATACGCAGTATTTT
CASSLQAGGTDTQYF
>TRBV14|TRBJ2-1|TRBD2
TGTGCCAGCAGCCAAGTTGGACTAGCGGGACTCGATGAGCAGTTCTTC
CASSQVGLAGLDEQFF
>TRBV19|TRBJ2-1|TRBD2
TGTGCCAGTAGCCTTACTAGCGACACCTACAATGAGCAGTTCTTC
CASSLTSDTYNEQFF
>TRBV30|TRBJ1-4|.
TGTGCCTTCCATAATGAAAAACTGTTTTTT
CAFHNEKLFF
>TRBV30|TRBJ2-5|.
TGTGCCTGGAGTCTCGGTTTTGAGACCCAGTACTTC
CAWSLGFETQYF
>TRBV4-3|TRBJ2-7|TRBD2
TGCGCCAGCAGCCAAGATGGAGCGGGGGGCTGGTACGAGCAGTACTTC
CASSQDGAGGWYEQYF
>TRBV7-2|TRBJ2-5|TRBD2
TGTGCCAGCAGCTTGGGGTCTAGCGGGAGTATTGAGACCCAGTACTTC
CASSLGSSGSIETQYF
>TRBV5-1|TRBJ2-5|TRBD2
TGCGCCAGCAGCCGGGGGAGCGGGAGGGAAGAGACCCAGTACTTC
CASSRGSGREETQYF
>TRBV11-2|TRBJ2-6|.
TGTGCCAGCAGCTTCGCCGGAGTGCAGGGCGGAACTGGGGCCAACGTCCTGACTTTC
CASSFAGVQGGTGANVLTF
>TRBV7-8|TRBJ2-7|.
TGTGCCAGCAGCTTAGGAGGGAAGAACTACGAGCAGTACTTC
CASSLGGKNYEQYF
>TRBV7-2|TRBJ2-6|TRBD2
TGTGCCAGCAGCTTAGCGGCGGGGGGGCGGCTTTTGACCAACGTCCTGACTTTC
CASSLAAGGRLLTNVLTF
>TRBV13|TRBJ2-2|.
TGTGCCAGCAGCCCGATGATGAGCAGGGCGGGGTACACCGGGGAGCTGTTTTTT
CASSPMMSRAGYTGELFF